This T cell receptor beta chain was sequenced in a study of shared clonotypes between healthy human individuals. Each of the donors was a healthy adult who was HIV-negative and had not had a recent acute infection or vaccination. About this clone: Its matching antigen is unknown. Other DNA sequences in the sample encode the same CDR3.

Method: immunoSEQ multiplex PCR; TCRdb's copy keeps in-frame clones and lacks some. The sample holds roughly 2.5 million clones, 90% to 95% seen once. The CDR3 covers 14 residues. Trimming left V 2 bases short and J 3 bases short, with 10 bases between. In germline, CDR1 is KGHSH, CDR2 LQKENI. Regarding the study as a whole: Generation probabilities were higher for clonotypes shared across all four sorted-subset donors than for unshared ones. A few donors showed sharing of 4.5% to 5% of naive CD4 clonotypes. Measured sharing among donors was expected to vary with sequencing depth.

Material: naive CD4+ T cells sorted from blood. The subset denotes: CD45RA+ positively selected. This sequence joins TRBV18 and TRBJ2-5; tentatively, D is TRBD2 (6 bases). The receptor was isolated from a man younger than 35 in good health. CDR3 DNA sequence: TGTGCCAGCTCACCATTACCGGGGGAAGAGACCCAGTACTTC. The encoded protein is CASSPLPGEETQYF.